This passage covers 15 T cell receptor beta chains from one sample sequenced in a study of beta chain features in type 1 diabetes. Their target antigens are unknown. TCRB transcripts that were expressed got sequenced, as all of the isolated RNA had been reverse transcribed. Produced via immunoSEQ multiplex PCR; TCRdb's table is partial and in-frame only. In the table there are under 350,000 clones, about 13% of which are singletons. Points from the study as a whole: Type 1 diabetes patients had moderately but significantly shorter TCRB CDR3s in all four CD4+ subsets.

The sample was naive CD4+ T cells from blood. Receptors originate from a man younger than 45 with type 1 diabetes.

The V call is TRBV5-4, the J call TRBJ2-1, with D possibly matching TRBD2 (6 bases). The CDR3 totals 16 residues. V was cut by 3 bases and J by 2 bases, with 15 bases left in between. Germline lookup yields CDR1 SGHNT and CDR2 YYREEE (reference sequence). The CDR3 DNA is TGTGCCAGCAGCTATAGCTTGGGGAGGACCTACAATGAGCAGTTCTTC. Protein sequence: CASSYSLGRTYNEQFF.

This rearrangement joins TRBV2 to TRBJ2-5; D may be TRBD1 (5 bases). V lost 7 bases and J 3 bases, leaving 12 bases between the germline ends. Germline-derived CDR1 and CDR2 are SNHLY and FYNNEI. The CDR3 is made up of 13 amino acids. The CDR3: CASKKQGKETQYF. CDR3 DNA: TGTGCCAGCAAAAAGCAGGGTAAAGAGACCCAGTACTTC.

This clone came up a few times. J is TRBJ1-1 and V is TRBV2; weak D call: TRBD1 (5 bases). The length of the CDR3 is 14 residues. From germline, CDR1 is SNHLY and CDR2 FYNNEI. The V and J ends lost 6 bases and 0 bases respectively, with 11 bases between them. In DNA, the CDR3 is TGTGCCAGCAGCAGGGTGGTTATGAACACTGAAGCTTTCTTT. The encoded protein is CASSRVVMNTEAFF. The whole variable domain, remainder taken from reference TRBV2 and TRBJ1-1, is EPEVTQTPSHQVTQMGQEVILRCVPISNHLYFYWYRQILGQKVEFLVSFYNNEISEKSEIFDDQFSVERPDGSNFTLKIRSTKLEDSAMYFCASSRVVMNTEAFFGQGTRLTVV.

The V and J genes are TRBV18 and TRBJ1-3, with D hard to call. V shed 3 bases and J shed 2 bases, with 14 bases lying between them. There are 16 residues in the CDR3. Germline CDR1 and CDR2: KGHSH and LQKENI. CDR3 amino acids: CASSPRVTSTGNTIYF. The CDR3 DNA sequence: TGTGCCAGCTCACCGAGGGTTACTAGCACTGGAAACACCATATATTTT.

A remark on this clone: One junction end disagrees with the germline gene, perhaps due to a read error. CDR3 protein: CASSLYDRVGF. In DNA, the CDR3 is TGTGCCAGCAGCTTATATGACAGGGTCGGTTTC. V is TRBV11-2 and J is TRBJ2-7; 7 bases line up with TRBD1. Germline lookup yields CDR1 SGHAT and CDR2 FQNNGV. The CDR3 runs 11 residues.

The gene calls are TRBV5-1 and TRBJ2-5, with 8 bases fitting TRBD2. Per the germline V gene, CDR1 is SGHRS and CDR2 is YFSETQ. This CDR3 spans 15 amino acids. J gave up 1 base and V 2 bases, and 4 bases lay outside the gene matches. The CDR3 nucleotides read TGCGCCAGCAGCTTTGGCGGGGGGACCCAAGAGACCCAGTACTTC. It translates to CASSFGGGTQETQYF. The full variable domain, completed using reference TRBV5-1 and TRBJ2-5, is KAGVTQTPRYLIKTRGQQVTLSCSPISGHRSVSWYQQTPGQGLQFLFEYFSETQRNKGNFPGRFSGRQFSNSRSEMNVSTLELGDSALYLCASSFGGGTQETQYFGPGTRLLVL.

The rearrangement uses TRBV29-1 and TRBJ2-1, with 7 bases identical to TRBD2. Germline CDR1 and CDR2: SQVTM and ANQGSEA. The length of the CDR3 is 18 residues. V was clipped by 1 base and J by 4 bases; unmatched bases: 16. In nucleotides, the CDR3 is TGCAGCGTTGAAGGTCCCCCTGTCCTAGCGGCGGGGTACAATGAGCAGTTCTTC. Its translation: CSVEGPPVLAAGYNEQFF.

This clone turned up a few times. V is TRBV28 and J is TRBJ1-5; TRBD1 agrees at 9 bases. The CDR3 is made up of 13 amino acids. Germline CDR1 reads MDHEN; CDR2 reads SYDVKM. V shed 6 bases, J shed 9 bases, and the junction held 6 bases outside the gene matches. This chain's CDR3 is CASRTGTGTPQHF. The CDR3 DNA reads TGTGCCAGCAGAACCGGGACAGGGACGCCCCAGCATTTT.

This clone came up a few times. The chain is built from TRBV6-1 and TRBJ1-4, with D hard to call. Trimming cost V 4 bases and J 0 bases, with 15 bases left between them. This CDR3 has 17 amino acids. Germline CDR1 reads MNHNS; CDR2 reads SASEGT. For the CDR3, the DNA is TGTGCCAGCAGTGCACATTCACCGGGAGCAACTAATGAAAAACTGTTTTTT. Translated: CASSAHSPGATNEKLFF.

The chain uses TRBV7-2 and TRBJ2-1; possibly TRBD2 for D (6 bases). The germline V gene encodes CDR1 SGHTA and CDR2 FQGNSA. The germline V and J ends were trimmed by 6 bases and 0 bases, with 15 bases remaining between them. There are 16 residues in the CDR3. In nucleotides, the CDR3 is TGTGCCAGCAGGGTTTCAAGCGGGTCCTCCTACAATGAGCAGTTCTTC. Protein: CASRVSSGSSYNEQFF.

This clone was seen only a few times. The chain combines TRBV6-1 with TRBJ1-5, with D perhaps TRBD1 (6 bases). CDR1 is MNHNS and CDR2 is SASEGT in the germline V gene. The CDR3 contains 13 residues. The V and J ends lost 4 bases and 5 bases respectively, with 9 bases between them. CDR3 DNA sequence: TGTGCCAGCAGTGCTCGGACAGATCAGCCCCAGCATTTT. Translating it yields CASSARTDQPQHF.

This clone was observed a few times. V usage is TRBV19 and J usage is TRBJ2-3; 7 bases fit TRBD1. The CDR3 covers 13 residues. V lost 6 bases and J lost 2; bases outside the gene matches: 2. Germline V gene data show CDR1 as LNHDA and CDR2 as SQIVND (reference sequence). The CDR3 sequence is CASRGQITDTQYF. CDR3 sequence (DNA): TGTGCCAGTAGGGGACAGATCACAGATACGCAGTATTTT.

This clone was seen a handful of times. The chain is built from TRBV7-2 and TRBJ1-1; 9 nucleotides align to TRBD1. Germline V gene sequence: CDR1 SGHTA, CDR2 FQGNSA. J lost 5 bases, V lost 5 bases, and 9 bases had no gene match. This CDR3 comprises 15 residues. CDR3 coding DNA: TGTGCCAGCAGCCCGCGGACAGGGGAAGAAACTGAAGCTTTCTTT. It translates to CASSPRTGEETEAFF.

The chain couples TRBV7-2 to TRBJ1-1; D is uncertain. This CDR3 comprises 12 residues. The V end lost 0 bases, the J end lost 8 bases, and 7 bases lay between the germline ends. CDR1 and CDR2 (germline): SGHTA, FQGNSA. This chain's CDR3 is CASSLAYREAFF. CDR3 in DNA: TGTGCCAGCAGCTTAGCCTACCGCGAAGCTTTCTTT.

The chain couples TRBV4-2 to TRBJ2-3; 10 bases line up with TRBD2. The CDR3 runs 18 residues. J was trimmed by 0 bases and V by 2 bases; bases with no gene match: 8. CDR1 and CDR2 (germline): LGHNA, YNFKEQ. The CDR3 DNA sequence: TGTGCCAGCAGCCAATTAAGCGGGAGGGCCCTCAGCACAGATACGCAGTATTTT. Its protein product is CASSQLSGRALSTDTQYF.